Following are 6 T cell receptor beta chains from one sample sequenced in a study of T cell responses to AZD1222 COVID-19 vaccine. Profiled with immunoSEQ multiplex PCR; TCRdb holds only in-frame clones, not every one. The sample lists 95,000 to 150,000 clones; approximately 85% were seen once. This specimen consisted of peripheral blood, obtained on day 0 of AZD1222 vaccination. The receptor set was obtained from an adult in good health.

This CDR3 is CASSQVSGPRYGYTF. The DNA for the CDR3 is TGTGCCAGCAGCCAAGTATCAGGCCCTCGCTATGGCTACACCTTC. V gene TRBV3-1 (or the pseudogene TRBV3-2) combines with J gene TRBJ1-2; D call uncertain. CDR1 and CDR2 from the germline V gene are LGHDT and YNNKEL (reference sequence). CDR3 size: 15 residues. V lost 1 base to trimming and J lost 4 bases, with 13 bases between them.

V is TRBV29-1 and J is TRBJ1-2; TRBD1 agrees at 9 bases. This CDR3 has 15 amino acids. With V trimmed by 1 base and J by 8 bases, 11 bases remained unmatched. Germline V gene sequence: CDR1 SQVTM, CDR2 ANQGSEA. This CDR3 is CSVEVTGTGLRGYTF. Here the CDR3 DNA reads TGCAGCGTTGAAGTAACCGGGACAGGGCTGAGAGGCTACACCTTC.

V is TRBV6-6 and J is TRBJ2-1, with no clear D. V shed 2 bases and J shed 5 bases, with 10 bases lying between them. Germline CDR1 MNHNY, CDR2 SVGAGI (reference sequence). CDR3 length: 14 amino acids. CDR3 in amino acids: CASSYSPMNNEQFF. DNA for the CDR3: TGTGCCAGCAGTTACAGCCCGATGAACAATGAGCAGTTCTTC.

J is TRBJ2-5 and V is TRBV6-2 or TRBV6-3; no clear D gene. V was pared by 3 bases and J by 4 bases, with 6 bases between. Looked up from germline, CDR1 is MNHEY and CDR2 is SVGEGT. The CDR3 extends over 12 amino acids. This CDR3 reads CASSYRRETQYF. In DNA, the CDR3 is TGTGCCAGCAGTTATCGTCGAGAGACCCAGTACTTC.

V is TRBV2 and J is TRBJ2-7; D is undetermined. With 5 bases removed from V and 6 bases from J, the gap between germline ends came to 14 bases. Germline CDR1 and CDR2: SNHLY and FYNNEI. This CDR3 has 13 amino acids. The CDR3 coding sequence is TGTGCCAGCAGTAGGTCTCTGGTTTCCGAGCAGTACTTC. This encodes CASSRSLVSEQYF.

This chain links TRBV19 with TRBJ1-3; no firm D call. The germline V gene encodes CDR1 LNHDA and CDR2 SQIVND (reference sequence). CDR3 length: 11 amino acids. V lost 5 bases, J lost 4 bases, and 3 bases lay in between. CDR3 residues: CASSSGNTIYF. CDR3 DNA: TGTGCCAGTAGTTCAGGAAACACCATATATTTT.